This paragraph reports one T cell receptor (beta chain). The antigen is not known. The repertoire was sequenced with immunoSEQ multiplex PCR; TCRdb's copy has only in-frame clones and lacks some. In the table there are some 31,000 clones, about two thirds of which are singletons. Following 10 days of culture, CD4+ T cells were isolated. The data are from a study of vaccination effects on CD4 cells after COVID-19. Broader study findings: Vaccine- and infection-induced clones showed marked clonal contraction late following vaccination.

The germline gives CDR1 SEHNR, CDR2 FQNEAQ (reference sequence). Trimming left V 1 base short and J 2 bases short, with 15 bases between. This CDR3 contains 16 residues. The TCR originated in a human donor who received a COVID-19 vaccine. The V and J genes are TRBV7-9 and TRBJ2-7; D is uncertain. This sample comprised CD4+ T cells from PBMCs cultured without peptide, obtained before COVID-19 vaccination. The CDR3 DNA follows: TGTGCCAGCAGCTTAGAGTTCGCGAGCAGGCCCTACGAGCAGTACTTC. Encoded protein: CASSLEFASRPYEQYF.